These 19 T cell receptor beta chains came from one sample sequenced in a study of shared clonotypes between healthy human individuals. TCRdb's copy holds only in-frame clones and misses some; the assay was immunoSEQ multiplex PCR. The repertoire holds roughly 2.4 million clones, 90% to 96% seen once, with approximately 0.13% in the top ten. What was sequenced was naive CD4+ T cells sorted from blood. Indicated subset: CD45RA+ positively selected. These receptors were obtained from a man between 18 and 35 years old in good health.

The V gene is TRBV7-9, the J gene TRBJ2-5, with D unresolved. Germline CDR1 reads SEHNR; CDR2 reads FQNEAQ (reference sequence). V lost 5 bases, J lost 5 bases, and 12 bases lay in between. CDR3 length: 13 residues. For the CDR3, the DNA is TGTGCCAGCAGCCTGGACGCGAGGGAGACCCAGTACTTC. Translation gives CASSLDARETQYF.

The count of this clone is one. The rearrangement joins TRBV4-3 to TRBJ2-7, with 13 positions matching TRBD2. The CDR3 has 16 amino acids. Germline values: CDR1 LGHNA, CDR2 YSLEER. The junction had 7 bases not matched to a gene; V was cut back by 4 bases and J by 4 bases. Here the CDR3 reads CASSLRTSGSLYEQYF. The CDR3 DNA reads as TGCGCCAGCAGCCTCCGGACTAGCGGGAGTCTGTACGAGCAGTACTTC.

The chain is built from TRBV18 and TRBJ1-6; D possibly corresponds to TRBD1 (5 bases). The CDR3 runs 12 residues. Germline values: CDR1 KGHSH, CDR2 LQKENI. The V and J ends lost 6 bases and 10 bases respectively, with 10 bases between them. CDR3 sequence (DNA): TGTGCCAGCTCCCAGGCAGGGTCACCCCTCCACTTT. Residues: CASSQAGSPLHF.

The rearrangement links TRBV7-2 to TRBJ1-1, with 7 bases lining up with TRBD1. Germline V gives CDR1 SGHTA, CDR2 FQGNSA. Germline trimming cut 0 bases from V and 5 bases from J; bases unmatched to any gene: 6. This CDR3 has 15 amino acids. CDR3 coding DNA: TGTGCCAGCAGCTTAGCGGGACAGTCGGGGACTGAAGCTTTCTTT. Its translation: CASSLAGQSGTEAFF.

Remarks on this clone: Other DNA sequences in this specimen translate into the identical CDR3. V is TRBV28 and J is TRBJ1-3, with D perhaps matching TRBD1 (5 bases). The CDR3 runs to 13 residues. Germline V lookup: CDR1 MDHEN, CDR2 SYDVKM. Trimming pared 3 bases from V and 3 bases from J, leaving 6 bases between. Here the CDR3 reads CASSLGGGNTIYF. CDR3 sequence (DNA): TGTGCCAGCAGTTTGGGGGGTGGAAACACCATATATTTT.

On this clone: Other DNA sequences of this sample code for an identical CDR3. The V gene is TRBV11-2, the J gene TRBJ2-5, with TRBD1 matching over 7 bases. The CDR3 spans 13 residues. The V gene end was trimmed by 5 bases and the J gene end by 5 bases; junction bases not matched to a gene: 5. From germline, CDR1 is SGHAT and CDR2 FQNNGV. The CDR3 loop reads CASSRGLGETQYF. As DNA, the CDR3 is TGTGCCAGCAGCAGGGGGCTAGGGGAGACCCAGTACTTC.

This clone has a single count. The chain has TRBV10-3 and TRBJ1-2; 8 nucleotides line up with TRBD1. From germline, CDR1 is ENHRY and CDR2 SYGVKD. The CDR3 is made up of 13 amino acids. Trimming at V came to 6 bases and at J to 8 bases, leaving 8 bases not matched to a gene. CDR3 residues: CAISTTGEKGYTF. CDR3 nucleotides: TGTGCCATCAGCACGACAGGGGAGAAAGGCTACACCTTC.

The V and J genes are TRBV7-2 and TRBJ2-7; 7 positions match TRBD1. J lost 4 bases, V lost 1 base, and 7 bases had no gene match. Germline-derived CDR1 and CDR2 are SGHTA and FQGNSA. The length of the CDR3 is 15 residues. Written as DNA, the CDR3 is TGTGCCAGCAGCTTAGTTCAAGGGACAGTTTACGAGCAGTACTTC. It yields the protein CASSLVQGTVYEQYF. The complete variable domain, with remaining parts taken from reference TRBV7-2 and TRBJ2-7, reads GAGVSQSPSNKVTEKGKDVELRCDPISGHTALYWYRQSLGQGLEFLIYFQGNSAPDKSGLPSDRFSAERTGGSVSTLTIQRTQQEDSAVYLCASSLVQGTVYEQYFGPGTRLTVT.

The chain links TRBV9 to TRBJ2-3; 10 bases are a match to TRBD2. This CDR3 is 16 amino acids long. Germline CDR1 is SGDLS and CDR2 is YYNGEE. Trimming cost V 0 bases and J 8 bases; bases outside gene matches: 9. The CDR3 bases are TGTGCCAGCAGCGTAGGAGGGAGGGCTAGCGGGGGTACGCAGTATTTT. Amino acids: CASSVGGRASGGTQYF.

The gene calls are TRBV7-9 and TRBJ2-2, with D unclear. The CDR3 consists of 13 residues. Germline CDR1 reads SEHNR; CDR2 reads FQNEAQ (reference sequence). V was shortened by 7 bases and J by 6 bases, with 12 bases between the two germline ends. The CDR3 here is CASIQAVAGELFF. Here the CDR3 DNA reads TGTGCCAGCATCCAGGCAGTGGCCGGGGAGCTGTTTTTT.

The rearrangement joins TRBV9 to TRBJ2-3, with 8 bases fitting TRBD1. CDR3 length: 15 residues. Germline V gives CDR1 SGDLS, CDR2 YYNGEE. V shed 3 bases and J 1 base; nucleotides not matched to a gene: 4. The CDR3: CASSGAGQGTDTQYF. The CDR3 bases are TGTGCCAGCAGCGGTGCGGGACAGGGCACAGATACGCAGTATTTT.

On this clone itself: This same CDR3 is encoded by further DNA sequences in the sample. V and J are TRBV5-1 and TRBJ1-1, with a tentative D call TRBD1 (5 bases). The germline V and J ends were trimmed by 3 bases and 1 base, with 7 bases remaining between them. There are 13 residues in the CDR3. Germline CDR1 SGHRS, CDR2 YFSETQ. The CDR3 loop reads CASSSTANTEAFF. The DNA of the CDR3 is TGCGCCAGCAGCTCGACAGCGAACACTGAAGCTTTCTTT.

The CDR3 loop is CATQGLSGANVLTF. DNA for the CDR3: TGTGCCACGCAGGGACTCTCTGGGGCCAACGTCCTGACTTTC. The rearrangement joins TRBV6-5 to TRBJ2-6; possibly TRBD2 for D (6 bases). Trimming cost V 10 bases and J 0 bases, with 10 bases left between them. This CDR3 is built from 14 residues. The germline CDR1 and CDR2 sequences are MNHEY and SVGAGI.

The DNA of the CDR3 is TGTGCCAGCAGTCGAACGACCGATAATTCACCCCTCCACTTT. Protein product: CASSRTTDNSPLHF. This chain joins TRBV2 and TRBJ1-6; D unclear. Germline V gene sequence: CDR1 SNHLY, CDR2 FYNNEI. CDR3 size: 14 residues. Trimming pared 5 bases from V and 5 bases from J, leaving 10 bases between.

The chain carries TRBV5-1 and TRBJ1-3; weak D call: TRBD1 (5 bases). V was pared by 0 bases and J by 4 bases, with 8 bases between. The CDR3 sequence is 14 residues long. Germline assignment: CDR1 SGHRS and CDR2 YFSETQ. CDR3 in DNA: TGCGCCAGCAGCTTGGGACAGAGGGGAAACACCATATATTTT. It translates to CASSLGQRGNTIYF.

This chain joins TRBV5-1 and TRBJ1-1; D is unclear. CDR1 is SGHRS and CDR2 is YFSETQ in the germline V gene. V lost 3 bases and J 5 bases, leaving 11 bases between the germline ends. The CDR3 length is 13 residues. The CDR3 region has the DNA TGCGCCAGCAGCTGGAAGGAATCTACTGAAGCTTTCTTT. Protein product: CASSWKESTEAFF.

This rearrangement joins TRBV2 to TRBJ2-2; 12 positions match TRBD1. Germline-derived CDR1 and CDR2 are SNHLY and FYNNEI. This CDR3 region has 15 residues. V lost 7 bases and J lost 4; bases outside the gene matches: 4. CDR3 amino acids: CASTPGQGATGELFF. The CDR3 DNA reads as TGTGCCAGCACCCCGGGACAGGGGGCCACCGGGGAGCTGTTTTTT.

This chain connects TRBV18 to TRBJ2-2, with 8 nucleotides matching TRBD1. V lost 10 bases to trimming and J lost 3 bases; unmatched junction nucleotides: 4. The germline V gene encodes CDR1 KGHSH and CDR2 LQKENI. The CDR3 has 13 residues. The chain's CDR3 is CATEQGDTGELFF. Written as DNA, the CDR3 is TGTGCCACGGAACAGGGGGACACCGGGGAGCTGTTTTTT.

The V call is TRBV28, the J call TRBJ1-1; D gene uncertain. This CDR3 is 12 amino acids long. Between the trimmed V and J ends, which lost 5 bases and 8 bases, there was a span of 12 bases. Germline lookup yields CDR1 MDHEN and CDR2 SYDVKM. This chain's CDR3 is CASSPLRAEAFF. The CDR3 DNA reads TGTGCCAGCAGTCCGCTGCGGGCGGAAGCTTTCTTT.